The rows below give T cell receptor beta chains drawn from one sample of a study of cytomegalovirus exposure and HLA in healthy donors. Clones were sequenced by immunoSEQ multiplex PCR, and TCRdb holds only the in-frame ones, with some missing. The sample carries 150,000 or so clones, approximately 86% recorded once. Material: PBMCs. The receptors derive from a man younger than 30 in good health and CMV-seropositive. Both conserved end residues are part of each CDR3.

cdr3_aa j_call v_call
CASSPQTGNYGYTF TRBJ1-2 TRBV7-6
CASSRPQGHFASYEQYF TRBJ2-7 TRBV23-1
CASSSPQGDQPQHF TRBJ1-5 TRBV28
CASSPLRQGTGELFF TRBJ2-2 TRBV4-1
CASSPQTGGNQPQHF TRBJ1-5 TRBV18
CASSRGEAPRETQYF TRBJ2-5 TRBV4-1
CASSPSQQGGTDTQYF TRBJ2-3 TRBV7-2
CSVRFFEQFF TRBJ2-1 TRBV20-1
CAISPLSGGITGELFF TRBJ2-2 TRBV10-3
CASSLLKTVLDTEAFF TRBJ1-1 TRBV7-2
CASSLVTGIGTDTQYF TRBJ2-3 TRBV27
CASAPGPGREGESYEQYF TRBJ2-7 TRBV28
CASSADYLDEQFF TRBJ2-1 TRBV9
CASRHMTSGLGETQYF TRBJ2-5 TRBV2
CASSFTGLEAFF TRBJ1-1 TRBV5-4
CASSDYNLETQYF TRBJ2-5 TRBV7-2
CASSNGETQYF TRBJ2-5 TRBV6-5
CASSFHLAELNNEQFF TRBJ2-1 TRBV11-2
CASSQGGEQYF TRBJ2-7 TRBV6-5
CACGKNTEAFF TRBJ1-1 TRBV30
CASSFSGGLDIQYF TRBJ2-4 TRBV7-3
CASSSGTTSSYEQYF TRBJ2-7 TRBV27
CASSVGSGAGELFF TRBJ2-2 TRBV9
CASSLGGGGVAEQFF TRBJ2-1 TRBV7-9
CASSPPAQAGSRNEQFF TRBJ2-1 TRBV7-9
CASSTSGTIVTEAFF TRBJ1-1 TRBV19
CASSFAGGGLYNSPLHF TRBJ1-6 TRBV5-1
CASTLTGQFGYGYTF TRBJ1-2 TRBV2
CASSLASSRAQYF TRBJ2-7 TRBV7-6
CAWSRQQLNEKLFF TRBJ1-4 TRBV30
CASSLPRANYGYTF TRBJ1-2 TRBV7-8
CASSLRTGVDNSPLHF TRBJ1-6 TRBV18
CASSYVSGSTDTQYF TRBJ2-3 TRBV6-5
CASSPTGPNYGYTF TRBJ1-2 TRBV27
CPGTSERFSYEQYF TRBJ2-7 TRBV21-1
CASSATPQGSNQPQHF TRBJ1-5 TRBV19
CASSLGQSDTEAFF TRBJ1-1 TRBV11-3
CASGLASGTSSYEQYF TRBJ2-7 TRBV12-5
CASSWAAGAGELFF TRBJ2-2 TRBV27
CASSSTGGRPEAFF TRBJ1-1 TRBV27
CASSHRGQPNQPQHF TRBJ1-5 TRBV27
CASSGAGNEQFF TRBJ2-1 TRBV28
CASTRRGGETQYF TRBJ2-5 TRBV7-9
CASSLFYDTQYF TRBJ2-3 TRBV11-1
CASSGGADTSGSYNEQFF TRBJ2-1 TRBV25-1
CASSSGTGQQPQHF TRBJ1-5 TRBV13
CASSQHRGEAFF TRBJ1-1 TRBV4-1
CASRPAGYNQPQHF TRBJ1-5 TRBV6-5
CASSEGGGRSKAFF TRBJ1-1 TRBV2
CASSLGQYEQYF TRBJ2-7 TRBV5-4
CSARGTGQWYF TRBJ2-7 TRBV20-1